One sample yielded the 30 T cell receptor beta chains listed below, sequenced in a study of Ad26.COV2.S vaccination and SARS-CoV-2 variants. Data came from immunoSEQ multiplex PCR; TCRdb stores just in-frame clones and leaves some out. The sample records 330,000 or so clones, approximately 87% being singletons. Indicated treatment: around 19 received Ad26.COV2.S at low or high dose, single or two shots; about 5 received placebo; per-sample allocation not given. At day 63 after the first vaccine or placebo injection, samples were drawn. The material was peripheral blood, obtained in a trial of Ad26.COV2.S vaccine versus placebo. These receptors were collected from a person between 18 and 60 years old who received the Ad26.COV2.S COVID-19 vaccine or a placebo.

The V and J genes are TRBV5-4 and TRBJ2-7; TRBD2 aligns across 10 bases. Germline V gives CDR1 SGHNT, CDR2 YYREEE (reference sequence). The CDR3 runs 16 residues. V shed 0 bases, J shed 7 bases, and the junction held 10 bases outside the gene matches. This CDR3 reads CASSLGSGRALGEQYV. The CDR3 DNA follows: TGTGCCAGCAGCTTGGGGAGCGGGAGGGCCCTCGGGGAGCAGTACGTC.

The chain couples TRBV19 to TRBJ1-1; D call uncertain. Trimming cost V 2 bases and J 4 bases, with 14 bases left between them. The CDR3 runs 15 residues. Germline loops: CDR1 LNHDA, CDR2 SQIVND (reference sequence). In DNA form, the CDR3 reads TGTGCCAGTAGTATACATGGGAACTCGGGCACTGAAGCTTTCTTT. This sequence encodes CASSIHGNSGTEAFF.

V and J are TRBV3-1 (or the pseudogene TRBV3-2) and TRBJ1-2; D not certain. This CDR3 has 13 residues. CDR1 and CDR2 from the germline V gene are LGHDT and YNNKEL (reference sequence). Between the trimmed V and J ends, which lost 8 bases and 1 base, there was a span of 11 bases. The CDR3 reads CASGEQNNYGYTF. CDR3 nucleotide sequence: TGTGCCAGCGGAGAACAGAATAACTATGGCTACACCTTC.

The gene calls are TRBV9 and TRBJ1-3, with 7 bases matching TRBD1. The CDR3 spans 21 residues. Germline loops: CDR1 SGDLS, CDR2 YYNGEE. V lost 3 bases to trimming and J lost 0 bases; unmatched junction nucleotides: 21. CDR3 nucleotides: TGTGCCAGCAGCGGTGGACAGGTTTCCTCTCCACCACCGAGCTCTGGAAACACCATATATTTT. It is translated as CASSGGQVSSPPPSSGNTIYF.

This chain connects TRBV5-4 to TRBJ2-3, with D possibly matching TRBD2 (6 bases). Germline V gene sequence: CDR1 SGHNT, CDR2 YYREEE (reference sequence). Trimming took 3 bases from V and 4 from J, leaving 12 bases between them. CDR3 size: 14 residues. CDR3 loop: CASSSGAGPDTQYF. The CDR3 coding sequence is TGTGCCAGCAGCTCCGGGGCGGGACCAGATACGCAGTATTTT.

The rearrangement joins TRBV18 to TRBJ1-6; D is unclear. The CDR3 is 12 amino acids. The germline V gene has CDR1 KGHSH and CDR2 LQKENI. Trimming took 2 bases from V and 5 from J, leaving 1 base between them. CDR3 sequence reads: CASSPNNSPLHF. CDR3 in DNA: TGTGCCAGCTCACCAAATAATTCACCCCTCCACTTT. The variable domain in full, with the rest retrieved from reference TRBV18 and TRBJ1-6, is NAGVMQNPRHLVRRRGQEARLRCSPMKGHSHVYWYRQLPEEGLKFMVYLQKENIIDESGMPKERFSAEFPKEGPSILRIQQVVRGDSAAYFCASSPNNSPLHFGNGTRLTVT.

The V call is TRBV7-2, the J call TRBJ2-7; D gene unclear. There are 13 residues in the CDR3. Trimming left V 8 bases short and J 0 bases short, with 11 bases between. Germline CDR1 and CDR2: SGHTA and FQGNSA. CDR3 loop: CASALGSSYEQYV. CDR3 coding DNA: TGTGCCAGCGCCCTAGGTAGCTCCTACGAGCAGTACGTC.

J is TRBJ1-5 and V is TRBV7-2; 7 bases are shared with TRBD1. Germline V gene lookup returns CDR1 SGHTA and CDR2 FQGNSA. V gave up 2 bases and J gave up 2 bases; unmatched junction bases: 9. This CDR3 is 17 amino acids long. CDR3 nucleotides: TGTGCCAGCAGCTTAAATCCAGGGGGGATCGGCAATCAGCCCCAGCATTTT. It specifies CASSLNPGGIGNQPQHF.

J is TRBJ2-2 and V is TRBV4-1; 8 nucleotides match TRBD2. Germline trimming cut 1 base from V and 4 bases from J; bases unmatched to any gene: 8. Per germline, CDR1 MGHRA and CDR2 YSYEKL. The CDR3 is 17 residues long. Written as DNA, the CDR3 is TGCGCCAGCAGCCAAGGGCCGGGGGGGACCTCCACCGGGGAGCTGTTTTTT. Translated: CASSQGPGGTSTGELFF.

CDR3 bases: TGTGCCAGCAGTGAAGGGGCCATGGGAGGCAACGTCCTGACTTTC. Amino acid sequence: CASSEGAMGGNVLTF. The chain couples TRBV2 to TRBJ2-6, with a weak D call TRBD2 (6 bases). V was pared by 1 base and J by 9 bases, with 13 bases between. The CDR3 length is 15 residues. CDR1 and CDR2 (germline): SNHLY, FYNNEI.

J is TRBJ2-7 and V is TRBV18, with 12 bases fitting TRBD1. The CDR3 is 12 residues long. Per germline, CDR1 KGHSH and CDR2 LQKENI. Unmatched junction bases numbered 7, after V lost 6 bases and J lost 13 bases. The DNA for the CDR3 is TGTGCCAGCTCGCCGGGACAGGGGGCGCTTTACTTC. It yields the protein CASSPGQGALYF.

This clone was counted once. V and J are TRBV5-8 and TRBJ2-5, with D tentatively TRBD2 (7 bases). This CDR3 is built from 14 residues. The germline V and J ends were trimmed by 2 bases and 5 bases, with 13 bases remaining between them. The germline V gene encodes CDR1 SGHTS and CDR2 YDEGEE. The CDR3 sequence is CASSFRGAWETQYF. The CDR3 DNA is TGTGCCAGCAGCTTCCGGGGGGCCTGGGAGACCCAGTACTTC.

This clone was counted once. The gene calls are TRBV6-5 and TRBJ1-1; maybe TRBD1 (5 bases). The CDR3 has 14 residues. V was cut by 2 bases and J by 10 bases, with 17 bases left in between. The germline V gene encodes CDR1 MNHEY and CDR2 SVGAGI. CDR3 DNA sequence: TGTGCCAGCAGTTACGCGCATTTGGACAAGGTAGCTTTCTTT. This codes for CASSYAHLDKVAFF.

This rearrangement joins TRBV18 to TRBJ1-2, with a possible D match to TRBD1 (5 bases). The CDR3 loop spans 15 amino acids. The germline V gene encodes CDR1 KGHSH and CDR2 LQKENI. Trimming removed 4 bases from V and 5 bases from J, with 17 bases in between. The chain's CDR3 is CASSQTDRGKYGYTF. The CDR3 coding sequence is TGTGCCAGCTCACAGACCGACAGAGGGAAGTATGGCTACACCTTC.

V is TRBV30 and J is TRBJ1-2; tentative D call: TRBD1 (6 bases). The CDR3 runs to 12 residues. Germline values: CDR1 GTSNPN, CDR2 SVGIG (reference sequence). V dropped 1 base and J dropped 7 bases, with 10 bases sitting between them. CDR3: CAWSGRGSGYTF. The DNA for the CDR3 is TGTGCCTGGAGTGGCAGGGGCTCTGGCTACACCTTC.

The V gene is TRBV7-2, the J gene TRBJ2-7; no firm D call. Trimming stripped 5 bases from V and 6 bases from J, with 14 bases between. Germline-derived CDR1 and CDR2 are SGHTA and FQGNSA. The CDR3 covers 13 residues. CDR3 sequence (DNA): TGTGCCAGCAGCCAACACCCGAACCTCGAGCAGTACGTC. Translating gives CASSQHPNLEQYV.

The CDR3 region has the DNA TGCGCCAGCAGCGAGGGACAGAATTACAATGAGCAGTTCTTC. It specifies CASSEGQNYNEQFF. The chain couples TRBV5-1 to TRBJ2-1, with 7 bases fitting TRBD1. The CDR3 is 14 residues long. The germline V gene encodes CDR1 SGHRS and CDR2 YFSETQ. The V segment lost 4 bases and the J segment 4 bases; nucleotides outside the gene matches: 5.

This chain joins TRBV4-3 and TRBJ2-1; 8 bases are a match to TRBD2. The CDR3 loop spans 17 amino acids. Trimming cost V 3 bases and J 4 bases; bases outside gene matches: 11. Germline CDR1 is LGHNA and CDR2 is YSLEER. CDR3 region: CASSQRSAGVGYNEQFF. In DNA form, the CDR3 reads TGCGCCAGCAGCCAGAGATCAGCGGGAGTGGGGTACAATGAGCAGTTCTTC.

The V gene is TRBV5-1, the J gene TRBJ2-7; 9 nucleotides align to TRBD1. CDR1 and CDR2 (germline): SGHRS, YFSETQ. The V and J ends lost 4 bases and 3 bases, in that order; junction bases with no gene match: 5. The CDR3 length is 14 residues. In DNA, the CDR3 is TGCGCCAGCAGCGCCGACAGGGGGATCTACGAGCAGTACTTC. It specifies CASSADRGIYEQYF. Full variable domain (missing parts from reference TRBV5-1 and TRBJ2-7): KAGVTQTPRYLIKTRGQQVTLSCSPISGHRSVSWYQQTPGQGLQFLFEYFSETQRNKGNFPGRFSGRQFSNSRSEMNVSTLELGDSALYLCASSADRGIYEQYFGPGTRLTVT.

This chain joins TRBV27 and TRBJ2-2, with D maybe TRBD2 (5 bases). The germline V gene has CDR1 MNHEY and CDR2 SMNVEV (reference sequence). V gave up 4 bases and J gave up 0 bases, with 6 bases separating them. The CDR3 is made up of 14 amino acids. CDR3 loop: CASSYGTNTGELFF. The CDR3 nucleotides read TGTGCCAGCAGTTACGGGACGAACACCGGGGAGCTGTTTTTT.

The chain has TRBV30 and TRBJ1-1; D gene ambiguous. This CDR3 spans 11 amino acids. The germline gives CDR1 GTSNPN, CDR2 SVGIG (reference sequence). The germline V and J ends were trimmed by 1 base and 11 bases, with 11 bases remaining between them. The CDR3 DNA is TGTGCCTGGAGTGGACTGCAATGGGCTTTCTTT. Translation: CAWSGLQWAFF.

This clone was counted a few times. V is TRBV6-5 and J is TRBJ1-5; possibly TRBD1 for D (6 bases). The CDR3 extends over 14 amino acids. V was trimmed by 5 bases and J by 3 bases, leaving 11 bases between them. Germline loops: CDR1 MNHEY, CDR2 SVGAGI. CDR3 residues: CASSPGQFNQPQHF. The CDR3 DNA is TGTGCCAGCAGTCCAGGACAGTTCAATCAGCCCCAGCATTTT.

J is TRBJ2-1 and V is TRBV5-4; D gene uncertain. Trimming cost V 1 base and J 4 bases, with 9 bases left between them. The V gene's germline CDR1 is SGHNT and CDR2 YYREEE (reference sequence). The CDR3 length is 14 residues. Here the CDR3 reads CASSLYGEYNEQFF. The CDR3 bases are TGTGCCAGCAGCTTGTATGGGGAATACAATGAGCAGTTCTTC.

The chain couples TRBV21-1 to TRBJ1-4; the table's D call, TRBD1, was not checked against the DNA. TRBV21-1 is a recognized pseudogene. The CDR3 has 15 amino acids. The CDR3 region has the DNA TGTGCCAGCAACACCACAGGGGGGGCTAATGAAAAACTGTTTTTT. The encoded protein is CASNTTGGANEKLFF.

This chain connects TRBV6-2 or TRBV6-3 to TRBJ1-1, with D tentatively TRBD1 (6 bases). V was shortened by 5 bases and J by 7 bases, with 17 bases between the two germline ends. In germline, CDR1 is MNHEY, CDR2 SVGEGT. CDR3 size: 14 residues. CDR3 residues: CASSIWGAQVEAFF. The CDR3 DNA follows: TGTGCCAGCAGTATATGGGGGGCGCAGGTTGAAGCTTTCTTT.

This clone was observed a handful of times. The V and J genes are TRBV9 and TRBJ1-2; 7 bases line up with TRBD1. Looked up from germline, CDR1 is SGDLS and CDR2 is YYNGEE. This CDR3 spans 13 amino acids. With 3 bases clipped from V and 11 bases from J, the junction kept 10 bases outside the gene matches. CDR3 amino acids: CASSAIPDRVYTF. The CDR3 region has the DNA TGTGCCAGCAGCGCCATACCTGACAGGGTTTACACCTTC.

CDR3 residues: CASSDQGAVNTEAFF. CDR3 nucleotides: TGTGCCAGCAGTGATCAGGGGGCGGTGAACACTGAAGCTTTCTTT. The V gene is TRBV6-1, the J gene TRBJ1-1; 8 bases fit TRBD1. Trimming took 3 bases from V and 0 from J; bases not matched to a gene: 3. The CDR3 has 15 amino acids. The germline V gene encodes CDR1 MNHNS and CDR2 SASEGT.

CDR3 loop: CASSLGLNNPFF. The CDR3 coding sequence is TGTGCCAGCAGTTTAGGGTTAAATAACCCGTTCTTC. The chain is built from TRBV12-3 or TRBV12-4 and TRBJ2-1; D is ambiguous. This CDR3 is 12 amino acids long. Trimming took off 1 base at V and 15 bases at J, with 13 bases between the two ends.

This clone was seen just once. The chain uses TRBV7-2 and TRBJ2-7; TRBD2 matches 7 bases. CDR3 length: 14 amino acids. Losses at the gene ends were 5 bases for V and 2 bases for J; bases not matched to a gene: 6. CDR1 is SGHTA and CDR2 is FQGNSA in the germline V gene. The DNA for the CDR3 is TGTGCCAGCAGCCCTGCTAGCGGAACCTACGAGCAGTACTTC. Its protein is CASSPASGTYEQYF.

The CDR3 DNA follows: TGTGCCAGCTCACCAGGGACAGACACCTACGAGCAGTACGTC. This sequence encodes CASSPGTDTYEQYV. The chain combines TRBV18 with TRBJ2-7; 7 bases are a match to TRBD1. The CDR3 length is 14 residues. Trimming removed 2 bases from V and 2 bases from J; junction bases left unmatched: 3. Germline V gene data show CDR1 as KGHSH and CDR2 as LQKENI.